This T cell receptor beta chain was documented in a study of blood T cell repertoires in COVID-19. Followed over time, Seattle patients had been enrolled while infection was active. In the study's own analysis: For nucleated cells, counts were estimated from reference gene primer amplification. The table came from immunoSEQ multiplex PCR; TCRdb's copy has only in-frame clones and leaves some out. Clone size and the V and J calls come from that table; the DNA yielded D and trimming. The sample shows 250,000 to 300,000 clones, 86% of them seen only once. Germline CDR1 SGHAT, CDR2 FQNNGV. Trimming pared 5 bases from V and 0 bases from J, leaving 17 bases between. CDR3 size: 16 residues.

This TCR came from a woman aged 30 to 39 with COVID-19, enrolled during active disease. This chain uses TRBV11-2 with TRBJ2-7; a possible D gene is TRBD1 (5 bases). The sample taken for sequencing was peripheral blood. The CDR3 DNA sequence: TGTGCCAGCAGCATTCCAGGGATTCTAACCTCCTACGAGCAGTACTTC. This codes for CASSIPGILTSYEQYF.